The entry that follows covers one T cell receptor (beta chain) sequence. The data were obtained in a study of blood T cell repertoires in COVID-19. V was pared by 5 bases and J by 4 bases, with 8 bases of the junction left unmatched. CDR3 size: 15 residues. Germline loops: CDR1 MNHEY, CDR2 SVGAGI. Produced via immunoSEQ multiplex PCR; TCRdb's table is partial and in-frame only. The table records around 170,000 clones, 88% of them present only once. The sample consisted of peripheral blood. The rearrangement joins TRBV6-5 to TRBJ1-5; TRBD1 agrees at 7 bases. The receptor was isolated from a woman aged 30 to 39 with acute or convalescent COVID-19. CDR3 sequence: CASSTGTAFNQPQHF. CDR3 DNA: TGTGCCAGCAGTACCGGGACAGCCTTTAATCAGCCCCAGCATTTT.